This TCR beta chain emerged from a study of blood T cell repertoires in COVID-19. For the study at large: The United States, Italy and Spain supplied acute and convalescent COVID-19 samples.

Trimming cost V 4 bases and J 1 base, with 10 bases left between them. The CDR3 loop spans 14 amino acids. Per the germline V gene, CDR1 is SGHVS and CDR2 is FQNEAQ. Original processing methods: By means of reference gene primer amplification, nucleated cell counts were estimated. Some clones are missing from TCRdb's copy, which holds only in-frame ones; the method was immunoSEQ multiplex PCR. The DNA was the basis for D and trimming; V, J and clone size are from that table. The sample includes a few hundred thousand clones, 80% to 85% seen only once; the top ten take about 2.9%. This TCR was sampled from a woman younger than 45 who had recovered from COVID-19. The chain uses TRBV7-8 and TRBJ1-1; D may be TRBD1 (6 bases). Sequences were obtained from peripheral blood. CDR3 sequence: CASSSYRANTEAFF. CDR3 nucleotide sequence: TGTGCCAGCAGCTCCTACAGGGCGAACACTGAAGCTTTCTTT.